This TCR beta chain comes out of a study of shared clonotypes between healthy human individuals (dated by TCRdb to 2020 to 2021). Background for the entire study: The cohort comprised two women and a few men aged 18 to 49 years. Each donor's leukapheresis produced roughly between about 0.9 and 9.5 billion PBMCs. The study deeply sequenced blood TCR repertoires of five healthy adults to estimate repertoire size and the extent of clonotype sharing between individuals. To increase sequencing depth and limit assay-specific biases, TCR repertoire library preparation and sequencing were carried out by different laboratories using diverse techniques. For each donor, three plates each were used for CD4 naive and CD4 memory, two plates were used for CD8 naive, and one plate was used for CD8 memory.

The full study reports these points: Rarefaction of sorted-subset datasets indicated incomplete sequencing despite the large sequencing depth. Sampling was restricted to blood, and TCR repertoires in tissues likely differ from the TCR repertoires found in blood. The small number of donors limited the genetic and exposure-history diversity represented. Compared with non-shared clonotypes, clonotypes shared by all four sorted-subset donors had higher generation probabilities. Pairwise subsampling led to the expectation that sequencing depth would affect the degree of clonotype sharing among donors. About 4.5% of naive CD4, 3.5% of naive CD8, roughly 2.4% of memory CD4, and more than 0.35% of memory CD8 clonotypes were shared across a few donors. Naive subsets generally had larger estimated clonotype richness than memory subsets.

This clone was seen many times. This receptor's antigen is unknown. No base-level quality is on record; no much larger clone is a single base apart. The germline V gene (reference sequence) provides CDR1 LNHDA and CDR2 SQIVND. Germline trimming amounts to 3 bases on V and 6 bases on J, with 7 as the count of junction bases outside the gene matches. The CDR3 measures 14 amino acids from cysteine to phenylalanine. Just the 42-base CDR3 DNA is kept, in frame starting at base 1. TCR CDR3 regions were amplified from genomic DNA by multiplex PCR using the deep immunoSEQ assay. Genomic DNA extracted from each cell subset was distributed evenly over all wells of several immunoSEQ 96-well plates, and each plate served as one replicate. For sorted subsets, 150 to 250 ng of genomic DNA, equivalent to around 29,000 T cell genomes, went into each replicate PCR. Purified libraries were measured with a Qubit 3.0 fluorometer, size-checked on a Bioanalyzer 2100, and measured again with the KAPA Library Quantification kit. A separate single-read 150-cycle Illumina NextSeq 550 flow cell was used to sequence each immunoSEQ 96-well plate. On the authors' methods: The immunoSEQ output contained only junctional sequences without quality scores, so filtering could not match that applied to full-length reads. To assign V/J genes and CDR3, sequences were annotated using PyIR, a Python wrapper for IgBLAST v1.9, with IMGT germline references. Any read was removed if the V/J assignment was weak (E-value above 1e-6), the CDR3 was missing, or the read contained stop codons, out-of-frame junctions, or ambiguous translated residues. V3J clonotypes were defined as sequences sharing the same inferred V gene, J gene, and CDR3 amino acid sequence. Percentage overlap between repertoires was computed as shared unique clonotypes divided by the size of the smaller repertoire. Three approaches were used to assess repertoire richness: RTK rarefaction, the Chao1 estimator, and Recon v2.1 estimates of unobserved clonotypes. OLGA was used to compute generation probabilities for all TCRbeta clonotypes that the gDNA method yielded from a few donors. The immuneACCESS repertoire file appears here via TCRdb, limited to in-frame rearrangements. These files lack a portion of the clones; in checked studies, under half of the deficit traces to unresolved V genes, and the cause of the others is not known. That table is the source of V, J and clone size, and D and trimming were worked out from the DNA. The sample table shows 730,000 or so clones, and about two thirds are seen once. The leading ten clones occupy 1.8% of the sample.

The donors were healthy, HIV-negative adults who had no recently reported acute infections or vaccinations. Only Caucasian adults living in Nashville, Tennessee, USA were represented among the donors. CD4+ T cells were enriched by magnetic negative selection; naive cells were then positively selected on CD45RA, and the negative fraction formed the memory subset. Blood was collected by leukapheresis, and PBMCs were isolated by Ficoll-Histopaque density gradient centrifugation and then cryopreserved in liquid nitrogen vapor phase. Analytical flow cytometry was used to check the purity and quantity of every magnetically sorted T cell population. Each sorted fraction had its genomic DNA isolated and then quantified by UV absorbance on a Nanodrop 2000c.

Material for sequencing was memory CD4+ T cells sorted from blood. According to the study, the label for this sample's cell subset or site signals: CD45RA-negative fraction. Rearrangement joined TRBV19 to TRBJ1-2; 7 central bases correspond to TRBD1. This clonotype was sampled from a woman aged 30 to 39 in good health. Here the CDR3 is given as CASSIGQQGNGYTF. DNA sequence: TGTGCCAGTAGTATTGGCCAACAGGGGAATGGCTACACCTTC.